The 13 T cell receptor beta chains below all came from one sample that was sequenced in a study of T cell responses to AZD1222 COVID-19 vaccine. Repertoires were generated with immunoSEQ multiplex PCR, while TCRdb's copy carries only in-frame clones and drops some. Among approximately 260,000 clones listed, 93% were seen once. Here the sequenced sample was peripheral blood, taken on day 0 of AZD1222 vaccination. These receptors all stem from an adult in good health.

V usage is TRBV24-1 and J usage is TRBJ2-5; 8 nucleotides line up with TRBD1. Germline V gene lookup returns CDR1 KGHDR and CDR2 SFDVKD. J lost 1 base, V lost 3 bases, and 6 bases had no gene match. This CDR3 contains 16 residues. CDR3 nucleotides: TGTGCCACCAGTGATACCCGGACAGGGTTCCAAGAGACCCAGTACTTC. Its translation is CATSDTRTGFQETQYF.

CDR3 protein: CATSSRRSGLYLGDQPQHF. The CDR3 nucleotides are TGTGCCACCAGCTCCCGCCGCAGTGGACTCTACCTAGGGGATCAGCCCCAGCATTTT. The V call is TRBV15, the J call TRBJ1-5, with D possibly TRBD1 on 5 matching bases. V was clipped by 5 bases and J by 5 bases, with 28 bases between them. Germline loops: CDR1 LNHNV, CDR2 YYDKDF (reference sequence). The length of the CDR3 is 19 residues.

The CDR3 DNA sequence: TGTGCCAGCAGCCAAGGAGTCAAGGACTATGGCTACACCTTC. Protein sequence: CASSQGVKDYGYTF. The J gene is TRBJ1-2, the V gene TRBV3-1 (or the pseudogene TRBV3-2), with D unresolved. Trimming stripped 1 base from V and 3 bases from J, with 9 bases between. The CDR3 loop spans 14 amino acids. Germline lookup yields CDR1 LGHDT and CDR2 YNNKEL (reference sequence).

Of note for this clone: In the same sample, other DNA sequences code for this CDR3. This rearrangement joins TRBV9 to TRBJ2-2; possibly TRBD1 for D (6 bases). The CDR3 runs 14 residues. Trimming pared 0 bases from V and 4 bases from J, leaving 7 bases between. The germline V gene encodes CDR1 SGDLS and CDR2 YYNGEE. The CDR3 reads CASSVVGGTGELFF. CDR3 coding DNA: TGTGCCAGCAGCGTAGTAGGGGGCACCGGGGAGCTGTTTTTT.

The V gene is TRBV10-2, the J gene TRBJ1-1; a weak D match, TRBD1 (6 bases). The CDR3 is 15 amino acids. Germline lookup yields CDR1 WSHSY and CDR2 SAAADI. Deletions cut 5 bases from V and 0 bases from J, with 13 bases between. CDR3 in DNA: TGCGCCAGCAGTAGGTCACAGGGCCTGAACACTGAAGCTTTCTTT. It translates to CASSRSQGLNTEAFF.

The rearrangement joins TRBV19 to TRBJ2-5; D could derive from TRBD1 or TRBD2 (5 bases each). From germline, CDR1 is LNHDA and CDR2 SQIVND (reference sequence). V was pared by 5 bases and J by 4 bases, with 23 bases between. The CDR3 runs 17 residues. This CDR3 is CASSRGKAGTPSETQYF. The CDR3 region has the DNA TGTGCCAGTAGTCGGGGAAAAGCCGGGACCCCGTCAGAGACCCAGTACTTC.

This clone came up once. The CDR3 nucleotides are TGTGCCAGTAGTTATTGGGAGACCCAGTACTTC. This encodes CASSYWETQYF. The chain has TRBV19 and TRBJ2-5; D not resolved. Germline values: CDR1 LNHDA, CDR2 SQIVND (reference sequence). Trimming pared 5 bases from V and 5 bases from J, leaving 6 bases between. The CDR3 runs to 11 residues.

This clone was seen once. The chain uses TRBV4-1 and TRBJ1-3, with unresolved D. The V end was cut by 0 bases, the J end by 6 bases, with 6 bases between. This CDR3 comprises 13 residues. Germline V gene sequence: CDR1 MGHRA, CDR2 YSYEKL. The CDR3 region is CASSQEHKNTIYF. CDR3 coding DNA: TGCGCCAGCAGCCAAGAACATAAAAACACCATATATTTT.

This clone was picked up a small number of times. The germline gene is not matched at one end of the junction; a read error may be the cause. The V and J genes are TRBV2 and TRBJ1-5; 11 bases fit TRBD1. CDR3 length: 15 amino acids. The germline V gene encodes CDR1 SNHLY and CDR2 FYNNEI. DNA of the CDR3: TGTGCCAGCAGTGATCGGACAGGGGGCAAACAGCCCCAGCATTTT. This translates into CASSDRTGGKQPQHF. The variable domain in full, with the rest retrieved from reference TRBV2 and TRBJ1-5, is EPEVTQTPSHQVTQMGQEVILRCVPISNHLYFYWYRQILGQKVEFLVSFYNNEISEKSEIFDDQFSVERPDGSNFTLKIRSTKLEDSAMYFCASSDRTGGKQPQHFGDGTRLSIL.

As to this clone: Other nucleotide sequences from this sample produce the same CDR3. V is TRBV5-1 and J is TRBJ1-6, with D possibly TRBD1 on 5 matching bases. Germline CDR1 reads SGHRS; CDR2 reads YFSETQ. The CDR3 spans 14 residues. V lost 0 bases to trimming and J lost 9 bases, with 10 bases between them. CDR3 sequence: CASSLAGRGSPLHF. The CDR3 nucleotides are TGCGCCAGCAGCTTGGCAGGGCGGGGTTCACCCCTCCACTTT.

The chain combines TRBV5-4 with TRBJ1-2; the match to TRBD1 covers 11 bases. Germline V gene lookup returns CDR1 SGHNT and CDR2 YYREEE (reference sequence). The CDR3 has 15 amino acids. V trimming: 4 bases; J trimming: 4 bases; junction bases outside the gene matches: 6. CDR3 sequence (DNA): TGTGCCAGCAGCATCGGGACAGGGGGATTCTATGGCTACACCTTC. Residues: CASSIGTGGFYGYTF.

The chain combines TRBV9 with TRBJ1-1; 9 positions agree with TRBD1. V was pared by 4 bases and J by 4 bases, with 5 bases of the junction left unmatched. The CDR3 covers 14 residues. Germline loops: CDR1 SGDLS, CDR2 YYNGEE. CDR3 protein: CASSIGQGSTEAFF. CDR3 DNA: TGTGCCAGCAGCATCGGACAGGGGAGCACTGAAGCTTTCTTT.

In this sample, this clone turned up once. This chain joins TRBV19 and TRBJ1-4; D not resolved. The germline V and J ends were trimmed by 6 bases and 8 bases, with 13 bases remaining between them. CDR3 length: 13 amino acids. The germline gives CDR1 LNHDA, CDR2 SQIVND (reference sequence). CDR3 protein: CASRQEQNEKLFF. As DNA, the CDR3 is TGTGCCAGTAGGCAGGAACAGAACGAAAAACTGTTTTTT.